The sequence of this T cell receptor (delta chain) was determined in a study of gamma-delta chains in newborns, infants, children. Study in general: Microbial exposure reportedly drives polyclonal innate γδ T cell expansion after birth.

As concerns this clone: Given a far larger clone just one base away, this is likely a sequencing read error. Within the sample, other DNA sequences also encode this same CDR3.

Germline CDR1 GEAIGNYY, CDR2 EKD. This CDR3 spans 16 amino acids. TCRdb redid clone calling on the reads using CATT. The data show roughly 5,500 delta-chain clones, about 2.7% seen once. Source material: blood. This sequence was found in a child who was a newborn, infant or young child, either healthy, febrile or measles-vaccinated (not recorded which). The chain uses TRDV2 and TRDJ2, with 12 nucleotides matching TRDD3. The CDR3 coding sequence is TGTGCCTGTGACGTACTGGGGGATACTTTGACAGCACAGCTCTTCTTT. Translation: CACDVLGDTLTAQLFF.